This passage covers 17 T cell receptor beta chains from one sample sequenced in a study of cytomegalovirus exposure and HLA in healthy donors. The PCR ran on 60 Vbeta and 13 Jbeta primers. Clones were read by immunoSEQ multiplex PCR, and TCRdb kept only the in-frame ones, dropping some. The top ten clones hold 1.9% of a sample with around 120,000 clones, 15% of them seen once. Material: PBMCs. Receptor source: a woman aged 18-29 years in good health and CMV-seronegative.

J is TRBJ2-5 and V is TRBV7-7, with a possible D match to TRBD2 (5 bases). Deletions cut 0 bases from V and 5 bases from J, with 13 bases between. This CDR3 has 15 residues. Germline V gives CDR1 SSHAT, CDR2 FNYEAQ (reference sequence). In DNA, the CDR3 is TGTGCCAGCAGCTTAGCGGAGGCGAGAATGGAGACCCAGTACTTC. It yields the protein CASSLAEARMETQYF.

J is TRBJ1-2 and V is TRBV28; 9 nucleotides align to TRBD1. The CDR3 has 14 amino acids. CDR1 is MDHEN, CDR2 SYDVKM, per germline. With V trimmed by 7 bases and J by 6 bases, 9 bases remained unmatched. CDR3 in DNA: TGTGCCAGCACCGGGGACAGGGCTTATCATGGCTACACCTTC. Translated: CASTGDRAYHGYTF.

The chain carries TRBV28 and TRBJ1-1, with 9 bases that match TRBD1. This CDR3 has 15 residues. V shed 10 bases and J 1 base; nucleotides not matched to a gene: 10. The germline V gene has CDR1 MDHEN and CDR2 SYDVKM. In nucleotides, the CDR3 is TGTGCCACCCGATATGGGGACAGGGAGAACACTGAAGCTTTCTTT. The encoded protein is CATRYGDRENTEAFF.

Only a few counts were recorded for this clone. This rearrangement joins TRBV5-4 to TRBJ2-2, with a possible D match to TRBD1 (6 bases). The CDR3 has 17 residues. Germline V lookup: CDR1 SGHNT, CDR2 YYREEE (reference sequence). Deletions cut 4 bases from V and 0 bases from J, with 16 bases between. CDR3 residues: CASSPPGTRANTGELFF. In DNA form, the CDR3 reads TGTGCCAGCAGCCCACCCGGGACAAGAGCGAACACCGGGGAGCTGTTTTTT.

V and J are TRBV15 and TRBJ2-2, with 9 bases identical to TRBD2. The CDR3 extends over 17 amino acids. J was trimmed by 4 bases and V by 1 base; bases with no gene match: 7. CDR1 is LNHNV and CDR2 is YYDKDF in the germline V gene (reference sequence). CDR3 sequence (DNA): TGTGCCACCAGCAGAGTTCTAGCGGGGCCACCCACCGGGGAGCTGTTTTTT. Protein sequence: CATSRVLAGPPTGELFF.

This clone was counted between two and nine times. The CDR3: CASSQTGFGNTIYF. The CDR3 bases are TGTGCCAGCAGCCAGACAGGGTTCGGAAACACCATATATTTT. J is TRBJ1-3 and V is TRBV9; 7 nucleotides match TRBD1. The CDR3 is 14 residues long. The J segment lost 4 bases and the V segment lost 4 bases, leaving 5 bases of the junction unmatched. CDR1 and CDR2 (germline): SGDLS, YYNGEE. The whole variable domain, remainder taken from reference TRBV9 and TRBJ1-3, is DSGVTQTPKHLITATGQRVTLRCSPRSGDLSVYWYQQSLDQGLQFLIQYYNGEERAKGNILERFSAQQFPDLHSELNLSSLELGDSALYFCASSQTGFGNTIYFGEGSWLTVV.

CDR3 DNA sequence: TGTGCCAGCAGCCAGGGGGGGTACGAGCAGTACTTC. Translation gives CASSQGGYEQYF. The gene calls are TRBV4-2 and TRBJ2-7; TRBD2 matches at 7 bases. The length of the CDR3 is 12 residues. CDR1 is LGHNA, CDR2 YNFKEQ, per germline. With V trimmed by 3 bases and J by 4 bases, 0 bases remained unmatched.

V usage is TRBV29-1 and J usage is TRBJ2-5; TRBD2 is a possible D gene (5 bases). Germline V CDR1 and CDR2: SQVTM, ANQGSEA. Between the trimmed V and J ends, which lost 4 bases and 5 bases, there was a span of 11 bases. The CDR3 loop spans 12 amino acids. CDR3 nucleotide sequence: TGCAGCGTTGCTGAGGGTCGGGAGACCCAGTACTTC. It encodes CSVAEGRETQYF. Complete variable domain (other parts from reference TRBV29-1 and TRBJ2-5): SAVISQKPSRDICQRGTSLTIQCQVDSQVTMMFWYRQQPGQSLTLIATANQGSEATYESGFVIDKFPISRPNLTFSTLTVSNMSPEDSSIYLCSVAEGRETQYFGPGTRLLVL.

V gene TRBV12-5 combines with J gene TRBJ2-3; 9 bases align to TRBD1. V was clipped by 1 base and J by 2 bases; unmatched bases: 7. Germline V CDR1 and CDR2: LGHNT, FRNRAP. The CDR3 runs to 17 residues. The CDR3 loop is CASGLATGTGNTDTQYF. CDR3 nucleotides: TGTGCTAGTGGTTTGGCCACCGGGACAGGGAACACAGATACGCAGTATTTT.

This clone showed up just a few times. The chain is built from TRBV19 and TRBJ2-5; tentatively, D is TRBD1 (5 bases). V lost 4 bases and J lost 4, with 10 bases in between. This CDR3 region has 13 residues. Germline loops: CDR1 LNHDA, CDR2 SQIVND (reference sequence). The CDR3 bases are TGTGCCAGTAGTAGGCAGGGTGCAGAGACCCAGTACTTC. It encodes CASSRQGAETQYF.

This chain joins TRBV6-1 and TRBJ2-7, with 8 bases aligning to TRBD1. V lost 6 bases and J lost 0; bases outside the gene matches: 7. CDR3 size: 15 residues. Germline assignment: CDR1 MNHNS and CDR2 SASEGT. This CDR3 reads CASRWTGPYSYEQYF. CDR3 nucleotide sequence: TGTGCCAGCAGGTGGACAGGGCCCTACTCCTACGAGCAGTACTTC.

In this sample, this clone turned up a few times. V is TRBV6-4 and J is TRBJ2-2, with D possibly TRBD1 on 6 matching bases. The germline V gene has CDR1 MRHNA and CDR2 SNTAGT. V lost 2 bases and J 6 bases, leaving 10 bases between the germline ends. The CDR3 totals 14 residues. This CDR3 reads CASSDASGAGELFF. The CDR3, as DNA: TGTGCCAGCAGTGACGCTTCAGGGGCCGGGGAGCTGTTTTTT.

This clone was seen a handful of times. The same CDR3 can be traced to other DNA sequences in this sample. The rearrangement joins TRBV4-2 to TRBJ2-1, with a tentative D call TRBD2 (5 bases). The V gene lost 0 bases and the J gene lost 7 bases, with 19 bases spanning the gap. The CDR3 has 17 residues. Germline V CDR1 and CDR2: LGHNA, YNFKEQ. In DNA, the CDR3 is TGTGCCAGCAGCCAAGATGAAAGGGAACTGGGGAGTAATGAGCAGTTCTTC. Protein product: CASSQDERELGSNEQFF.

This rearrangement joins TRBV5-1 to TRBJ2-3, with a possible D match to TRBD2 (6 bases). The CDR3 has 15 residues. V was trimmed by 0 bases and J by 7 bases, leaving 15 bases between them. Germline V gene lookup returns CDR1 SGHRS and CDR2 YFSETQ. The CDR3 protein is CASSLGPGDQNTQYF. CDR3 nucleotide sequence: TGCGCCAGCAGCTTGGGCCCGGGGGATCAAAATACGCAGTATTTT.

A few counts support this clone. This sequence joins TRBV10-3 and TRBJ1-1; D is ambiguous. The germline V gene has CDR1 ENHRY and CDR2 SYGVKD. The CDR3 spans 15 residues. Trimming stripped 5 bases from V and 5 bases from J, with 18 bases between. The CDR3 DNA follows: TGTGCCATCAGTACTTCTTCGCGGGTGGGAACTGAAGCTTTCTTT. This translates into CAISTSSRVGTEAFF.

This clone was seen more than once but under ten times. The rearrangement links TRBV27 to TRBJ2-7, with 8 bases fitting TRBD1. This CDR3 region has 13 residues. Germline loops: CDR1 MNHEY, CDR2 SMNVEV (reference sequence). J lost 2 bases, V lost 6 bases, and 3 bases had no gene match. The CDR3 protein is CASSPGQAYEQYF. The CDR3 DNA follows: TGTGCCAGCAGCCCGGGACAGGCCTACGAGCAGTACTTC.

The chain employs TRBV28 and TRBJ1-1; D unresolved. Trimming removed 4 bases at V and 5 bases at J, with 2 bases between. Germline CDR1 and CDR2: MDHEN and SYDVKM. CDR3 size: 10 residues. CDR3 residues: CASSSTEAFF. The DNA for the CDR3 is TGTGCCAGCAGTTCTACTGAAGCTTTCTTT.